This TCR beta chain was sequenced during a study of PD-1 blockade in classical Hodgkin lymphoma. Study findings and constraints: The study reported lower baseline TCR diversity in newly diagnosed patients than in healthy donors. CD8+ TCR diversity did not rise significantly by C4D1, unlike CD4+.

Documented time point: cycle 4 day 1 (C4D1), after more than five weeks of nivolumab. Patients all relapsed after autologous stem cell transplantation, and there was variation in brentuximab vedotin exposure. V was trimmed by 0 bases and J by 10 bases, leaving 14 bases between them. The CDR3 totals 15 residues. CDR1 and CDR2 (germline): SGHTS, YDEGEE. Assay used: immunoSEQ multiplex PCR; TCRdb lists only in-frame clones, some missing. The sample shows some 93,000 clones, over 75% of them seen only once. As for this clone: Its antigen remains unidentified.

The chain employs TRBV5-8 and TRBJ1-6; the D gene is possibly TRBD1 (6 bases). Sequenced material: peripheral blood mononuclear cells (PBMCs), taken before the fourth cycle of nivolumab. This TCR was recovered from a human donor with classical Hodgkin lymphoma. The chain's CDR3 is CASSLGQGYRSPLHF. As DNA, the CDR3 is TGTGCCAGCAGCTTGGGGCAGGGGTATAGGTCACCCCTCCACTTT.